The rows below give T cell receptor beta chains drawn from one sample of a study of CD4 T cells in relation to SARS-CoV-2 and coronaviruses. Profiled with immunoSEQ multiplex PCR; TCRdb holds only in-frame clones, not every one. In the table there are approximately 20,000 clones, around 81% of which are singletons. No cognate antigen is known for these TCRs. Sequencing was done on a sample of CD4+ T cells from PBMCs, cultured in vitro. These receptors originate from a human donor in good health. Both conserved end residues are part of each CDR3. Each record gives: clone size, J gene, D gene, V gene, CDR3 protein, CDR3 DNA. A D gene is named only where the DNA matches it firmly. Rows may omit the clone size; those that give it use once, few, many or a size class.

>-|TRBJ1-1|-|TRBV19
CASRAGMNTEAFF
TGTGCCAGTAGGGCAGGGATGAACACTGAAGCTTTCTTT
>once|TRBJ2-7|-|TRBV7-9
CAIDPTGDSYEQYF
TGTGCCATTGACCCGACAGGCGACTCCTACGAGCAGTACTTC
>-|TRBJ2-7|-|TRBV12-3/TRBV12-4
CASSLLFYQYF
TGTGCCAGCAGTTTACTCTTTTATCAGTACTTC
>-|TRBJ2-2|-|TRBV4-1
CASSQRTGPNTGELFF
TGCGCCAGCAGCCAAAGGACGGGGCCAAACACCGGGGAGCTGTTTTTT
>few|TRBJ1-2|-|TRBV5-6
CASSFGVYGYTF
TGTGCCAGCAGCTTTGGTGTATATGGCTACACCTTC
>-|TRBJ1-2|-|TRBV10-3
CAITQSEGRGYTF
TGTGCCATCACCCAATCGGAAGGTCGGGGCTACACCTTC
>few|TRBJ1-2|-|TRBV2
CASSSRKQTAYGYTF
TGTGCCAGCAGTTCCCGGAAGCAGACTGCCTATGGCTACACCTTC
>-|TRBJ2-7|-|TRBV5-5
CASSLGQAAINSYEQYF
TGTGCCAGCAGCTTGGGACAGGCCGCGATAAACTCCTACGAGCAGTACTTC
>-|TRBJ2-2|-|TRBV25-1
CASSEPSNAANTGELFF
TGTGCCAGCAGTGAACCCTCTAATGCGGCGAACACCGGGGAGCTGTTTTTT
>-|TRBJ1-2|-|TRBV12-2
CASRPKLGDRAYGYTF
TGTGCAAGTCGTCCTAAGCTCGGGGACAGGGCGTATGGCTACACCTTC
>few|TRBJ2-2|-|TRBV9
CASSVDMDTGELFF
TGTGCCAGCAGCGTAGACATGGACACCGGGGAGCTGTTTTTT
>few|TRBJ2-2|TRBD1|TRBV30
CARMRGGALNTGELFF
TGTGCCCGGATGAGAGGGGGCGCGCTAAACACCGGGGAGCTGTTTTTT
>-|TRBJ2-1|TRBD2|TRBV19
CASSPMAGGPRNEQFF
TGTGCCAGTAGCCCCATGGCGGGAGGGCCCAGGAATGAGCAGTTCTTC
>-|TRBJ2-3|TRBD1|TRBV5-1
CASSSGQGASDTQYF
TGCGCCAGCAGCTCGGGACAGGGGGCGTCAGATACGCAGTATTTT
>-|TRBJ1-1|-|TRBV20-1
CMPEGNTEAFF
TGCATGCCAGAAGGGAACACTGAAGCTTTCTTT
>-|TRBJ1-2|-|TRBV5-4
CASSSGGLPNYGYTF
TGTGCCAGCAGCTCGGGAGGGTTACCTAACTATGGCTACACCTTC
>-|TRBJ1-6|-|TRBV29-1
CSVGGGYNSPLHF
TGCAGCGTTGGGGGGGGATATAATTCACCCCTCCACTTT
>-|TRBJ1-2|TRBD1|TRBV4-3
CASSQGDRAGSGYTF
TGCGCCAGCAGCCAAGGCGACAGGGCGGGAAGCGGCTACACCTTC
>-|TRBJ2-1|TRBD1|TRBV7-8
CASSLAGQGTYNEQFF
TGTGCCAGCAGCTTAGCGGGACAGGGGACATACAATGAGCAGTTCTTC
>-|TRBJ2-5|TRBD1|TRBV5-8
CASSLGDRGGETQYF
TGTGCCAGCAGCTTGGGGGACAGGGGAGGAGAGACCCAGTACTTC
>few|TRBJ2-2|-|TRBV3-1/TRBV3-2
CAMRGLNTGELFF
TGTGCCATGCGAGGACTAAACACCGGGGAGCTGTTTTTT
>once|TRBJ2-3|TRBD2|TRBV6-2/TRBV6-3
CASSPNPSGRGTDTQYF
TGTGCCAGCAGCCCAAACCCTAGCGGGAGGGGCACAGATACGCAGTATTTT
>-|TRBJ2-4|-|TRBV5-4
CASSWTYTPLAKNIQYF
TGTGCCAGCAGCTGGACCTACACCCCCTTAGCCAAAAACATTCAGTACTTC
>-|TRBJ1-2|TRBD1|TRBV11-3
CASSFSRTGDDDGYTF
TGTGCCAGCAGCTTCTCACGCACAGGGGATGATGATGGCTACACCTTC
>once|TRBJ2-7|-|TRBV7-9
CASSLVWSYEQYF
TGTGCCAGCAGCTTAGTGTGGTCCTACGAGCAGTACTTC
>-|TRBJ2-7|-|TRBV7-8
CASSLARGGFYEQYF
TGTGCCAGCAGCTTAGCGAGGGGCGGTTTCTACGAGCAGTACTTC
>-|TRBJ1-3|-|TRBV3-1/TRBV3-2
CASSRGNSGNTIYF
TGTGCCAGCAGCCGGGGGAACTCTGGAAACACCATATATTTT
>-|TRBJ2-7|TRBD2|TRBV29-1
CSVEGLAGVHYEQYF
TGCAGCGTTGAGGGGTTAGCGGGAGTTCACTACGAGCAGTACTTC
>-|TRBJ2-6|-|TRBV19
CASSMWWSGANVLTF
TGTGCCAGTAGTATGTGGTGGTCCGGGGCCAACGTCCTGACTTTC
>-|TRBJ1-1|-|TRBV5-4
CASSLRAGFNTEAFF
TGTGCCAGCAGCTTGCGCGCGGGCTTCAACACTGAAGCTTTCTTT
>-|TRBJ1-5|-|TRBV11-2
CASSWGGNQPQHF
TGTGCCAGCAGTTGGGGGGGCAATCAGCCCCAGCATTTT
>once|TRBJ2-3|-|TRBV6-2/TRBV6-3
CASSTGGGTDTQYF
TGTGCCAGCAGTACAGGGGGGGGGACAGATACGCAGTATTTT
>-|TRBJ1-5|-|TRBV3-1/TRBV3-2
CASSRPRTALINQPQHF
TGTGCCAGCAGCCGACCCCGGACAGCCCTCATCAATCAGCCCCAGCATTTT
>-|TRBJ2-4|TRBD2|TRBV7-2
CASSSPGLAGDNIQYF
TGTGCCAGCAGCTCCCCGGGACTAGCGGGAGATAACATTCAGTACTTC